This TCR beta chain was identified in a study of blood T cells in healthy people across ages. It was approximately 10 milliliters of peripheral blood that were drawn from each donor. No fewer than 6.5 million PBMCs went into each sample. The second PCR ran about 6 to 11 cycles with a sample-barcoded 5' primer and J-beta primers. The authors tagged each cDNA molecule using a template-switch adaptor with 12 random nucleotides. Every sample returned 2.5 million or more CDR3-containing paired-end reads. TCRdb processed the 5' RACE reads anew with MiXCR; each CDR3 protein has one entry. The profile shows 650,000 to 1,000,000 distinct CDR3 sequences, around 36% of them singletons. The ends were cut back, 3 bases at V and 1 base at J, with 4 bases in the middle. This CDR3 has 11 amino acids. CDR1 and CDR2 (germline): DFQATT, SNEGSKA (reference sequence). This clonotype was picked up many times.

The receptor comes from a man between 18 and 35 years old in good health. This chain links TRBV20-1 with TRBJ2-7; no clear D. The sequencing input was blood. Written as DNA, the CDR3 is TGCAGTGCTAGGCGATCCTACGAGCAGTACTTC. The encoded protein is CSARRSYEQYF.